These T cell receptor beta chains were read from a single sample in a study of blood T cell repertoires in COVID-19. Profiled with immunoSEQ multiplex PCR; TCRdb holds only in-frame clones, not every one. The sample records around 200,000 clones, around 79% being singletons. Specimen: peripheral blood. The source of these receptors is a woman aged 50 to 65 with acute or convalescent COVID-19. Both conserved end residues are part of each CDR3. The D gene is left open where the match is weak. Rows may omit the clone size; those that give it use once, few, many or a size class.

TGTGCCAGCAGCCAAGACGGAGTAGCGGTCCTCCAAGAGACCCAGTACTTC	CASSQDGVAVLQETQYF	TRBV3-1/TRBV3-2	TRBJ2-5	-	few
TGTGCCAGCAGTGACGACAGTACTAACTATGGCTACACCTTC	CASSDDSTNYGYTF	TRBV2	TRBJ1-2	-	-
TGTGCCAGCAGCTTCACTAGCGGGAGGATGGTCGAGCAGTACTTC	CASSFTSGRMVEQYF	TRBV7-2	TRBJ2-7	TRBD2	-
TGTGCCAGCAGTTACGGGGGGTCTAACTATGGCTACACCTTC	CASSYGGSNYGYTF	TRBV6-6	TRBJ1-2	-	-
TGTGCCACCAGTGACTCCGGGACAGGGGTTGAGACCCAGTACTTC	CATSDSGTGVETQYF	TRBV24-1	TRBJ2-5	TRBD1	-
TGTGCCAGTAAGGCGGTCGGGGTTGTCTCCTACAATGAGCAGTTCTTC	CASKAVGVVSYNEQFF	TRBV19	TRBJ2-1	-	-
TGTGCCAGCAGTTTACCGGGCAGGGGAAAGCAGTACTTC	CASSLPGRGKQYF	TRBV12-3/TRBV12-4	TRBJ2-7	-	-
TGTGCCATCAGGAGCGGGACTAGCGGCACAGATACGCAGTATTTT	CAIRSGTSGTDTQYF	TRBV10-3	TRBJ2-3	TRBD2	-
TGTGCCAGCAGTCCCCGACAGCCTTTCTATGGCTACACCTTC	CASSPRQPFYGYTF	TRBV6-5	TRBJ1-2	-	-
TGTGCCAGCAGCCTTAATCCCGGGACAGGGGCTTTCTTT	CASSLNPGTGAFF	TRBV12-3/TRBV12-4	TRBJ1-1	TRBD1	-
TGTGCCAGCAGCAACAGGGTTGCAACTAATGAAAAACTGTTTTTT	CASSNRVATNEKLFF	TRBV6-5	TRBJ1-4	-	-
TGTGCCAGCAGTTTCGGAGCTGCAGGGGTGAACATTCAGTACTTC	CASSFGAAGVNIQYF	TRBV28	TRBJ2-4	-	-
TGTGCCAGCAGTTACGGCGTGCAGGGGGGTACCTATGGCTACACCTTC	CASSYGVQGGTYGYTF	TRBV6-6	TRBJ1-2	TRBD1	-
TGTGCCAGCAATTACAGGGGTTCGTCCTATGGCTACACCTTC	CASNYRGSSYGYTF	TRBV28	TRBJ1-2	TRBD1	-
TGTGCCAGTAGTATATGGGACAGGGGCTACGAGCAGTACTTC	CASSIWDRGYEQYF	TRBV19	TRBJ2-7	TRBD1	-
TGTGCCAGCAGCCAAGGGACAGGAGAGGCCTACGAGCAGTACTTC	CASSQGTGEAYEQYF	TRBV6-6	TRBJ2-7	TRBD1	-
TGTGCCAGCAGTACTAGCGGGAGCTCCTACGAGCAGTACTTC	CASSTSGSSYEQYF	TRBV6-2/TRBV6-3	TRBJ2-7	TRBD2	-
TGTGCCAGCAGTTTGACCGGGACAGGGGGGTACGAGCAGTACTTC	CASSLTGTGGYEQYF	TRBV28	TRBJ2-7	TRBD1	-
TGTGCCAGCAGCGTTCTAGCGGGGGGATCAAGCTCCTACAATGAGCAGTTCTTC	CASSVLAGGSSSYNEQFF	TRBV9	TRBJ2-1	TRBD2	-
TGTGCCAGCAGCCCGGGGACAGGGGTGGGAAGCAATCAGCCCCAGCATTTT	CASSPGTGVGSNQPQHF	TRBV7-2	TRBJ1-5	TRBD1	few
TGTGCCAGCAGCCGAGGGACAGCCATCTCCTACGAGCAGTACTTC	CASSRGTAISYEQYF	TRBV6-6	TRBJ2-7	TRBD1	-
TGTGCCAGCAGCTTGGGGACAGGGTTCATCACTGAAGCTTTCTTT	CASSLGTGFITEAFF	TRBV5-5	TRBJ1-1	TRBD1	-
TGCGCCAGCAGCTCGTTCACAGGGGGCGACTATGGCTACACCTTC	CASSSFTGGDYGYTF	TRBV5-1	TRBJ1-2	TRBD1	-
TGTGCCAGCAGCCCCCAGGCGATCCATGGCTACACCTTC	CASSPQAIHGYTF	TRBV7-2	TRBJ1-2	-	-
TGTGCCAGTAGTATATCGGCCCTCTTGGACAGGGGAAATTCACCCCTCCACTTT	CASSISALLDRGNSPLHF	TRBV19	TRBJ1-6	TRBD1	-
TGTGCCAGCATGGGGGCCTGGAATTCACCCCTCCACTTT	CASMGAWNSPLHF	TRBV12-3/TRBV12-4	TRBJ1-6	-	-
TGTGCCAGCAGCTTATCAGGGACTTCGGAGACCCAGTACTTC	CASSLSGTSETQYF	TRBV7-7	TRBJ2-5	-	-
TGTGCCAGCAGTGATGGAGGCGCTAATGAAAAACTGTTTTTT	CASSDGGANEKLFF	TRBV6-1	TRBJ1-4	-	-
TGTGCCAGCAGTGTAGAGGGGGCGGGGTATGGCTACACCTTC	CASSVEGAGYGYTF	TRBV2	TRBJ1-2	TRBD1	-
TGTGCCAGCAGCTTGGCCTCGGACAGGGGAAGTGAAAAACTGTTTTTT	CASSLASDRGSEKLFF	TRBV5-6	TRBJ1-4	TRBD1	-
TGTGCCAGTAGTAGGGGCCGACGGGAAAACATTCAGTACTTC	CASSRGRRENIQYF	TRBV19	TRBJ2-4	-	-
TGTGCCAGCAGTACCGGACAGGGGGCTAGGGGCTACACCTTC	CASSTGQGARGYTF	TRBV6-5	TRBJ1-2	TRBD1	-
TGCAGCGTGCGAAGGACAGGGAACTCCTACGAGCAGTACTTC	CSVRRTGNSYEQYF	TRBV29-1	TRBJ2-7	TRBD1	-
TGTGCCAGCTCACCACGGGAAAGCAGGGCTTTGTTAGGTGAGCAGTTCTTC	CASSPRESRALLGEQFF	TRBV18	TRBJ2-1	-	-
TGTGCCAGTAGTATCTCTCTAGCGGGGGGGCAGAATGAGCAGTTCTTC	CASSISLAGGQNEQFF	TRBV19	TRBJ2-1	TRBD2	-
TGTGCCAGCAGCGCGCCGAGGTCGTCCTACAATGAGCAGTTCTTC	CASSAPRSSYNEQFF	TRBV5-6	TRBJ2-1	-	-
TGTGCCAGCAGCCAAGAAAGAGGGGGCTCGGGCACCGGGGAGCTGTTTTTT	CASSQERGGSGTGELFF	TRBV3-1/TRBV3-2	TRBJ2-2	TRBD1	-
TGTGCCAGCACCTCCGGGCCAGGGGGCTACACCTTC	CASTSGPGGYTF	TRBV2	TRBJ1-2	-	-
TGTGCCTGGGGAGGGGCGGGAGGCACAGATACGCAGTATTTT	CAWGGAGGTDTQYF	TRBV30	TRBJ2-3	TRBD2	-
TGTGCCAGCCGATATAGCGGGGGCAATGAGCAGTTCTTC	CASRYSGGNEQFF	TRBV12-3/TRBV12-4	TRBJ2-1	TRBD2	-